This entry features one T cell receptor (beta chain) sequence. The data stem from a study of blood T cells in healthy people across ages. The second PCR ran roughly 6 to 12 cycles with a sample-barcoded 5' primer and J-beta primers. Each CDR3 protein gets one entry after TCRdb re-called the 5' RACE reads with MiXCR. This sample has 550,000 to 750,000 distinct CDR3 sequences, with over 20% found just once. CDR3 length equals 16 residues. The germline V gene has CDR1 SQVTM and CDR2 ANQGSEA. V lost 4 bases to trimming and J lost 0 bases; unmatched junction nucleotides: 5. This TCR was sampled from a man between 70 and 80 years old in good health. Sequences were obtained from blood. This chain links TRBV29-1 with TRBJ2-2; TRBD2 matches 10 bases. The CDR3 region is CSVVLAGVTNTGELFF. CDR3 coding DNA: TGCAGCGTTGTGCTAGCGGGAGTTACGAACACCGGGGAGCTGTTTTTT.